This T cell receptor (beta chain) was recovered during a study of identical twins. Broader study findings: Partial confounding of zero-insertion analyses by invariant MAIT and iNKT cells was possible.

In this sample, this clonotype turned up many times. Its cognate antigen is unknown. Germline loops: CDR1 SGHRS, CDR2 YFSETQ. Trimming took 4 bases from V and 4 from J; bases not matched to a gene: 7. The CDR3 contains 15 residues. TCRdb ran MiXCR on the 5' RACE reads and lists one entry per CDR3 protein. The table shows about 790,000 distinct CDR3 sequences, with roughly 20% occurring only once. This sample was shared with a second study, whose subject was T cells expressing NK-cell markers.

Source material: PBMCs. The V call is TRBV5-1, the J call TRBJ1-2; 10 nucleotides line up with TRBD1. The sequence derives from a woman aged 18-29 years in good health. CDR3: CASSGGQGVSYGYTF. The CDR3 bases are TGCGCCAGCAGCGGAGGACAGGGGGTATCCTATGGCTACACCTTC.